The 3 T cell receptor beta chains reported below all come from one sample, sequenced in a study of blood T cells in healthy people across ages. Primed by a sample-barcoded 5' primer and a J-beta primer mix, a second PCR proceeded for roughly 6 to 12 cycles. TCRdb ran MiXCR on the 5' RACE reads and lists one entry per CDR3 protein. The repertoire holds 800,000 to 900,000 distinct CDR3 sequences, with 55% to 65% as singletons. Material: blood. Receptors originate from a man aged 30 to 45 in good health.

DNA of the CDR3: TGCAGTGCTAGAGGTCGGGACGACTATGGCTACACCTTC. Its translation is CSARGRDDYGYTF. The V and J genes are TRBV20-1 and TRBJ1-2; D possibly corresponds to TRBD1 (5 bases). The germline V gene has CDR1 DFQATT and CDR2 SNEGSKA (reference sequence). The CDR3 totals 13 residues. V was trimmed by 1 base and J by 3 bases, leaving 9 bases between them.

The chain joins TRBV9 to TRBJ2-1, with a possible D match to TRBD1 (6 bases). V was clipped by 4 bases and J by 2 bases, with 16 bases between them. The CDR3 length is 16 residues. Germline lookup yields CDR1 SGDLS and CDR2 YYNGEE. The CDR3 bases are TGTGCCAGCAGCCCAGGAGGCAGGGGAACCTACAATGAGCAGTTCTTC. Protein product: CASSPGGRGTYNEQFF.

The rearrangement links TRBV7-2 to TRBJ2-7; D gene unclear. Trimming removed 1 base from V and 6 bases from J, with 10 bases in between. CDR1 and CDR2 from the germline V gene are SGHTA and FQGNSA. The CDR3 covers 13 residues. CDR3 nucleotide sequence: TGTGCCAGCAGCTTAGTGGTTGATACCGAGCAGTACTTC. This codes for CASSLVVDTEQYF.